The subject of this entry is one T cell receptor beta chain. This entry belongs to a study of human T cells and chemical hapten exposure. Described time point: pre-sensitization, week 0. Treatment of the sample: therapeutic diphenylcyclopropenone sensitization with weekly scalp DPC. For the library, individual cDNA molecules each received unique molecular identifiers. TCRdb ran MiXCR on the RACE reads and lists one entry per CDR3 protein. The sample contains some 360,000 distinct CDR3 sequences, 4% to 6% of which appear only once. The CDR3 runs 18 residues. V was cut by 1 base and J by 0 bases, with 16 bases left in between. The germline gives CDR1 LGHDT, CDR2 YNNKEL (reference sequence).

V usage is TRBV3-1 and J usage is TRBJ1-3; D is ambiguous. This material consisted of whole blood, taken in connection with sensitization to the hapten diphenylcyclopropenone (DPC). The TCR originated in a woman aged 50 to 65 with alopecia areata. Some clones in this sample may be carry-over from other donors' samples. The CDR3 DNA is TGTGCCAGCAGCCAAGCGGGAGTCGCTCTGGGCTCTGGAAACACCATATATTTT. It is translated as CASSQAGVALGSGNTIYF.